What follows are 10 T cell receptor beta chains derived from one specimen sequenced in a study of tumor-infiltrating lymphocytes in primary liver carcinoma. cDNA specific to TCR beta was made from around 470 ng of total RNA, with a constant-region primer employed for priming. It was through three nested multiplex PCR rounds of slightly modified ARM-PCR that TCR beta libraries arose. TRBV1-TRBV30 forward and Cbeta reverse primers drove the first two roughly 10-cycle rounds. Each CDR3 protein gets one entry after TCRdb re-called the multiplex PCR reads with MiXCR. This sample has 300,000 to 400,000 distinct CDR3 sequences, with 60% to 80% found just once. Unsorted whole blood supplied the RNA, and germline DNA was extracted too. Sequencing used peripheral blood. These TCRs come from a man aged 35 to 55 with primary liver carcinoma and hepatitis B virus infection.

Turning to this clonotype: An end of the junction differs from the germline gene, which may be a read error. The genes are TRBV11-2 and TRBJ2-5; 7 nucleotides line up with TRBD2. This CDR3 has 17 amino acids. CDR1 is SGHAT, CDR2 FQNNGV, per germline. CDR3 in amino acids: CASSLGGGGPLLETQHF. The DNA for the CDR3 is TGTGCCAGCAGCTTAGGCGGGGGAGGTCCCTTGCTAGAGACACAGCACTTC.

A remark on this clonotype: Mismatch with germline at one junction end may stem from a read error. The chain has TRBV6-1 and TRBJ2-3; D possibly corresponds to TRBD2 (7 bases). Germline V gives CDR1 MNHNS, CDR2 SASEGT. This CDR3 comprises 14 residues. CDR3 amino acids: CDSSLGGGVDTHYF. CDR3 in DNA: TGTGACAGCAGTCTAGGGGGAGGGGTGGATACGCATTATTTT.

V and J are TRBV6-5 and TRBJ1-5; D unclear. Trimming pared 6 bases from V and 6 bases from J, leaving 12 bases between. The CDR3 is made up of 13 amino acids. The V gene's germline CDR1 is MNHEY and CDR2 SVGAGI. CDR3 in amino acids: CASSSGPSQPQHF. The CDR3 bases are TGTGCCAGCAGCTCGGGCCCAAGTCAGCCCCAGCATTTT.

Turning to this clonotype: An end of the junction does not agree with germline; a read error may underlie this. This sequence joins TRBV11-2 and TRBJ2-7, with 8 bases matching TRBD2. The CDR3 has 15 residues. Germline CDR1 SGHAT, CDR2 FQNNGV. The CDR3 DNA reads TGTGTCAGCAGCTACGCCGGGACTAGGCTCTACGAGCATTACTTC. Translation gives CVSSYAGTRLYEHYF.

Details on this clonotype: Possible read error: a much larger clone is one base away. This chain links TRBV21-1 with TRBJ2-3; the table assigns TRBD1, which was not confirmed against the DNA. TRBV21-1 is shown as a pseudogene. The CDR3 has 15 amino acids. CDR3 sequence (DNA): TGTGCCAGCGGCCTCGGGGGGCCCCCGTCGGATACGCAGTATTTT. Translation: CASGLGGPPSDTQYF.

This clonotype was counted many times. This sequence joins TRBV29-1 and TRBJ2-7, with 9 positions matching TRBD1. CDR1 is SQVTM, CDR2 ANQGSEA, per germline. V dropped 7 bases and J dropped 7; count of bases not matched to a gene: 11. The CDR3 totals 13 residues. Here the CDR3 DNA reads TGCAGCGCCGGCCAAACAGGGGGCGGGGAGCAGTACTTC. Translated, it gives CSAGQTGGGEQYF.

V gene TRBV11-2 combines with J gene TRBJ2-7; 7 nucleotides match TRBD1. The germline V gene encodes CDR1 SGHAT and CDR2 FQNNGV. CDR3 size: 15 residues. The ends lost 4 bases at V and 9 bases at J; junction bases unmatched: 15. CDR3 region: CASSSLTGILSVQYF. The CDR3 DNA is TGTGCCAGCAGCTCGTTGACAGGGATCCTTTCCGTGCAGTACTTC.

About this clonotype itself: A much larger clone differs by one base, so this may be a read error. The V gene is TRBV29-1, the J gene TRBJ2-5; the D call may be TRBD1 or TRBD2 (5 bases each). Germline loops: CDR1 SQVTM, CDR2 ANQGSEA. There are 16 residues in the CDR3. As DNA, the CDR3 is TGCAGCGTTGAAGGGCCTGGGAGCCGGGGCGAGGAGATCCAGTACTTC. Translating gives CSVEGPGSRGEEIQYF.

This clonotype was observed at least ten times. V usage is TRBV5-5 and J usage is TRBJ2-1; D is uncertain. Trimming shortened V by 0 bases and J by 4 bases, and 5 bases separated the two germline ends. In germline, CDR1 is SGHKS, CDR2 YYEKEE (reference sequence). CDR3 size: 13 residues. In DNA form, the CDR3 reads TGTGCCAGCAGCTTGGCACTATACAATGAGCAGTTCTTC. This gives the protein CASSLALYNEQFF.

In its sample, this clonotype was seen many times. V and J are TRBV29-1 and TRBJ2-2; D is perhaps TRBD2 (5 bases). CDR3 length: 16 amino acids. The germline V gene encodes CDR1 SQVTM and CDR2 ANQGSEA. Trimming shortened V by 5 bases and J by 0 bases, and 16 bases separated the two germline ends. CDR3 DNA: TGCAGCGTTACCCCAAGCGGCGGCACGAACACCGGGGAGCTGTTTTTT. Translation: CSVTPSGGTNTGELFF.